These 20 T cell receptor beta chains originate from one sample sequenced in a study of T cells after yellow fever vaccination (dated by TCRdb to about 2019). The meaning of the sample's treatment or condition label: live attenuated yellow fever vaccine strain. Library generation was performed with 5' RACE. Sequencing took place on an Illumina HiSeq 2500. The public reads were run again by TCRdb, first through fastp at Q25 and then through MiXCR, and only productive beta chains were kept. Each CDR3 protein gets just one entry, which takes the most common genes and DNA from the rows behind it. The sample data list 450,000 to 600,000 distinct CDR3 sequences, and around 16% of these were observed just once. The top ten clonotypes cover roughly 17% of the sample. This specimen was PBMCs, taken 4 to 5 days after the first yellow fever vaccination. The receptors stem from a young man who received the YFV17D yellow fever vaccine.

Many counts were recorded for this clonotype. The chain links TRBV12-3 or TRBV12-4 to TRBJ2-5; D is unclear. Trimming shortened V by 2 bases and J by 1 base, and 5 bases separated the two germline ends. The CDR3 is 13 residues long. CDR3 in amino acids: CASSLYTQETQYF. The CDR3 DNA reads TGTGCCAGCAGTTTATACACCCAAGAGACCCAGTACTTC.

This clonotype occurred many times. The V gene is TRBV7-9, the J gene TRBJ2-7, with TRBD2 identical over 10 bases. This CDR3 is 15 amino acids long. After removal of 5 bases from V and 5 bases from J, the junction contained 9 bases not matched to a gene. Germline V CDR1 and CDR2: SEHNR, FQNEAQ (reference sequence). For the CDR3, the DNA is TGTGCCAGCAGCAGGAGCGGGGGGGCCGGGAACGAGCAGTACGTC. Amino acid sequence: CASSRSGGAGNEQYV.

The chain has TRBV4-1 and TRBJ2-7; D call uncertain. V dropped 0 bases and J dropped 4 bases, with 10 bases sitting between them. The CDR3 totals 14 residues. Germline V gene sequence: CDR1 MGHRA, CDR2 YSYEKL. CDR3: CASSQDWGNYEQYF. The CDR3 DNA reads as TGCGCCAGCAGCCAAGATTGGGGAAATTACGAGCAGTACTTC.

This clonotype turned up a few times. The chain carries TRBV28 and TRBJ1-5, with D uncertain. There are 15 residues in the CDR3. V was shortened by 7 bases and J by 0 bases, with 13 bases between the two germline ends. The germline V gene has CDR1 MDHEN and CDR2 SYDVKM. Here the CDR3 reads CASIPSRDSNQPQHF. In DNA, the CDR3 is TGTGCCAGCATTCCTTCCCGAGATAGCAATCAGCCCCAGCATTTT.

This rearrangement joins TRBV10-3 to TRBJ2-7; TRBD2 agrees at 10 bases. The V and J ends lost 5 bases and 3 bases, in that order; junction bases with no gene match: 4. Germline V gene sequence: CDR1 ENHRY, CDR2 SYGVKD. The CDR3 sequence is 14 residues long. The CDR3 sequence is CAISSASGGYEQYF. The DNA of the CDR3 is TGTGCCATCAGTTCAGCTAGCGGGGGCTACGAGCAGTACTTC.

In this sample, this clonotype turned up a few times. V usage is TRBV9 and J usage is TRBJ2-3; a possible D gene is TRBD2 (6 bases). The CDR3 loop spans 15 amino acids. V was shortened by 2 bases and J by 0 bases, with 10 bases between the two germline ends. CDR1 is SGDLS and CDR2 is YYNGEE in the germline V gene. The CDR3 loop reads CASSVGGYSTDTQYF. For the CDR3, the DNA is TGTGCCAGCAGCGTGGGAGGCTACAGCACAGATACGCAGTATTTT.

The chain's CDR3 is CASSPDGTAKNIQYF. CDR3 nucleotides: TGCGCCAGCAGCCCTGATGGGACAGCAAAAAACATTCAGTACTTC. The genes are TRBV5-1 and TRBJ2-4; 7 nucleotides match TRBD1. The CDR3 totals 15 residues. V shed 4 bases, J shed 4 bases, and the junction held 8 bases outside the gene matches. Germline V gene lookup returns CDR1 SGHRS and CDR2 YFSETQ.

The genes are TRBV20-1 and TRBJ2-3; a possible D gene is TRBD2 (5 bases). The CDR3 extends over 13 amino acids. Germline values: CDR1 DFQATT, CDR2 SNEGSKA (reference sequence). V gave up 3 bases and J gave up 0 bases, with 7 bases separating them. The CDR3 DNA sequence: TGCAGTGCTAGTAGGGAGAGCACAGATACGCAGTATTTT. Amino acid sequence: CSASRESTDTQYF.

This clonotype was observed at least ten times. V is TRBV6-2 or TRBV6-3 and J is TRBJ1-2; D is undetermined. V gave up 3 bases and J gave up 8 bases, with 16 bases separating them. Germline assignment: CDR1 MNHEY and CDR2 SVGEGT. The CDR3 totals 14 residues. The CDR3 sequence is CASSYSSEIGGYTF. As DNA, the CDR3 is TGTGCCAGCAGTTATTCCTCGGAGATCGGCGGCTACACCTTC.

The chain uses TRBV10-3 and TRBJ2-1, with D maybe TRBD2 (7 bases). Trimming removed 3 bases at V and 6 bases at J, with 18 bases between. The CDR3 consists of 16 residues. Germline loops: CDR1 ENHRY, CDR2 SYGVKD. The DNA of the CDR3 is TGTGCCATCAGTGAATTGAGGGGGGGCCCTCTCAATGAGCAGTTCTTC. Its translation: CAISELRGGPLNEQFF.

The chain's CDR3 is CASSLGVRRGSQETQYF. CDR3 sequence (DNA): TGTGCCAGCAGCTTGGGAGTAAGGCGGGGGAGCCAAGAGACCCAGTACTTC. The chain employs TRBV5-8 and TRBJ2-5, with 7 nucleotides matching TRBD2. With 0 bases clipped from V and 1 base from J, the junction kept 9 bases outside the gene matches. The CDR3 is made up of 17 amino acids. CDR1 and CDR2 (germline): SGHTS, YDEGEE.

The rearrangement links TRBV9 to TRBJ2-3; 7 bases are a match to TRBD1. The V segment lost 0 bases and the J segment 6 bases; nucleotides outside the gene matches: 7. Looked up from germline, CDR1 is SGDLS and CDR2 is YYNGEE. This CDR3 has 15 residues. The CDR3 DNA reads TGTGCCAGCAGCGTAGGTTGGACAGGTATTGATACGCAGTATTTT. Translated: CASSVGWTGIDTQYF. Full variable domain (outside the CDR3, taken from reference TRBV9 and TRBJ2-3): DSGVTQTPKHLITATGQRVTLRCSPRSGDLSVYWYQQSLDQGLQFLIQYYNGEERAKGNILERFSAQQFPDLHSELNLSSLELGDSALYFCASSVGWTGIDTQYFGPGTRLTVL.

This clonotype showed up just a few times. The chain combines TRBV14 with TRBJ1-4; D is ambiguous. The germline V gene encodes CDR1 SGHDN and CDR2 FVKESK. V was cut by 4 bases and J by 0 bases, with 9 bases left in between. The CDR3 extends over 15 amino acids. CDR3 amino acids: CASSPYTSTNEKLFF. In DNA form, the CDR3 reads TGTGCCAGCAGCCCATACACTTCAACTAATGAAAAACTGTTTTTT.

This clonotype came up many times. This sequence joins TRBV3-1 and TRBJ2-1; unclear D gene. Trimming left V 0 bases short and J 7 bases short, with 4 bases between. Germline V CDR1 and CDR2: LGHDT, YNNKEL (reference sequence). The CDR3 spans 12 residues. CDR3 bases: TGTGCCAGCAGCCAAGATTGGAATGAGCAGTTCTTC. This sequence encodes CASSQDWNEQFF.

A single count supports this clonotype. The gene calls are TRBV6-1 and TRBJ2-7, with TRBD1 as a possible D gene (6 bases). Trimming removed 6 bases at V and 2 bases at J, with 17 bases between. The CDR3 runs 15 residues. Germline loops: CDR1 MNHNS, CDR2 SASEGT. The chain's CDR3 is CASSNTGTHTYEQYF. CDR3 nucleotide sequence: TGTGCCAGCAGCAACACCGGGACACACACCTACGAGCAGTACTTC.

The chain employs TRBV6-5 and TRBJ2-5; D is unresolved. This CDR3 contains 12 residues. V was pared by 4 bases and J by 5 bases, with 8 bases between. The V gene's germline CDR1 is MNHEY and CDR2 SVGAGI. The CDR3 coding sequence is TGTGCCAGCAGTTCAGTTAGTGAGACCCAGTACTTC. It encodes CASSSVSETQYF.

The J gene is TRBJ2-5, the V gene TRBV7-9, with TRBD1 matching over 8 bases. Germline CDR1 and CDR2: SEHNR and FQNEAQ (reference sequence). The CDR3 extends over 15 amino acids. Unmatched junction bases numbered 7, after V lost 2 bases and J lost 5 bases. CDR3 amino acids: CASSLPWTGRETQYF. In DNA form, the CDR3 reads TGTGCCAGCAGCTTACCATGGACAGGGAGGGAGACCCAGTACTTC.

This clonotype was counted a few times. V usage is TRBV4-3 and J usage is TRBJ1-2; TRBD1 might be the D (5 bases). This CDR3 has 15 amino acids. With 1 base removed from V and 3 bases from J, the gap between germline ends came to 12 bases. Germline-derived CDR1 and CDR2 are LGHNA and YSLEER. The CDR3 is CASSQVAGTYYGYTF. DNA for the CDR3: TGCGCCAGCAGCCAAGTTGCGGGGACCTACTATGGCTACACCTTC.

This clonotype was recorded a few times. V and J are TRBV7-9 and TRBJ1-4; no firm D call. This CDR3 region has 14 residues. Germline lookup yields CDR1 SEHNR and CDR2 FQNEAQ (reference sequence). Trimming left V 3 bases short and J 0 bases short, with 5 bases between. CDR3 DNA: TGTGCCAGCAGCTTCCAGGCAACTAATGAAAAACTGTTTTTT. Encoded protein: CASSFQATNEKLFF.

V and J are TRBV27 and TRBJ1-6, with no clear D. The V gene's germline CDR1 is MNHEY and CDR2 SMNVEV (reference sequence). Trimming left V 6 bases short and J 9 bases short, with 15 bases between. This CDR3 contains 14 residues. The CDR3 is CASSPRRVGSPLHF. In DNA form, the CDR3 reads TGTGCCAGCAGCCCAAGGAGAGTCGGTTCACCCCTCCACTTT.